The 15 T cell receptor beta chains presented below share a single source sample, sequenced in a study of PD-1 blockade in mismatch repair-deficient tumors. Using immunoSEQ multiplex PCR, the repertoire was profiled, and TCRdb retains in-frame clones only, with some absent. The table includes under 50,000 clones, 77% detected once. The sequencing here drew on PBMCs, taken before pembrolizumab treatment. The receptor source for this set is an adult with mismatch repair-deficient cancer.

This clone was seen a few times. This chain links TRBV4-1 with TRBJ1-2, with 7 nucleotides matching TRBD1. The V gene end was trimmed by 3 bases and the J gene end by 0 bases; junction bases not matched to a gene: 4. CDR1 MGHRA and CDR2 YSYEKL come from the germline V gene. The CDR3 has 15 amino acids. The CDR3 nucleotides are TGCGCCAGCAGCCAGCGGGACAGTGCTAACTATGGCTACACCTTC. It specifies CASSQRDSANYGYTF.

This chain joins TRBV20-1 and TRBJ2-3, with D unclear. CDR3 length equals 11 residues. The germline gives CDR1 DFQATT, CDR2 SNEGSKA (reference sequence). Trimming left V 5 bases short and J 2 bases short, with 5 bases between. CDR3 coding DNA: TGCAGTGCTTTGCACACAGATACGCAGTATTTT. It encodes CSALHTDTQYF.

The chain combines TRBV19 with TRBJ1-5, with no clear D. This CDR3 comprises 14 residues. V lost 5 bases to trimming and J lost 0 bases, with 8 bases between them. In germline, CDR1 is LNHDA, CDR2 SQIVND (reference sequence). In DNA, the CDR3 is TGTGCCAGTAGTCCACAGTATAGCAATCAGCCCCAGCATTTT. Protein sequence: CASSPQYSNQPQHF.

This chain connects TRBV7-3 to TRBJ2-1; D gene uncertain. V lost 6 bases and J lost 4, with 13 bases in between. Germline CDR1 is SGHTA and CDR2 is FQGTGA. This CDR3 has 14 residues. The CDR3 region is CASSPEGWYNEQFF. The CDR3 DNA sequence: TGTGCCAGCAGTCCCGAAGGATGGTACAATGAGCAGTTCTTC.

The V gene is TRBV9, the J gene TRBJ2-7, with D unclear. Germline lookup yields CDR1 SGDLS and CDR2 YYNGEE. The CDR3 spans 15 residues. The V and J ends lost 1 base and 4 bases respectively, with 15 bases between them. This CDR3 reads CASSVMTRDIYEQYF. The CDR3 DNA reads as TGTGCCAGCAGCGTAATGACAAGGGATATTTACGAGCAGTACTTC.

This chain uses TRBV19 with TRBJ2-5, with 8 positions matching TRBD1. Germline-derived CDR1 and CDR2 are LNHDA and SQIVND (reference sequence). CDR3 length equals 15 residues. Trimming removed 5 bases from V and 5 bases from J; junction bases left unmatched: 10. CDR3 coding DNA: TGTGCCAGTAGTTCTCGGGACAGGAGAAGGGAGACCCAGTACTTC. Translated: CASSSRDRRRETQYF.

CDR3 bases: TGTGCCTGGAGTAATGACTATGGCTACACCTTC. The encoded protein is CAWSNDYGYTF. The V and J genes are TRBV30 and TRBJ1-2, with unresolved D. The CDR3 has 11 residues. Trimming removed 2 bases at V and 3 bases at J, with 4 bases between. Germline V gene sequence: CDR1 GTSNPN, CDR2 SVGIG (reference sequence).

The chain combines TRBV9 with TRBJ2-3; no clear D. The V end lost 4 bases, the J end lost 0 bases, and 3 bases lay between the germline ends. CDR3 length: 12 residues. Germline assignment: CDR1 SGDLS and CDR2 YYNGEE. Written as DNA, the CDR3 is TGTGCCAGCAGCCCAAGCACAGATACGCAGTATTTT. It translates to CASSPSTDTQYF.

The rearrangement joins TRBV7-6 to TRBJ1-3; no firm D call. Germline CDR1 SGHVS, CDR2 FNYEAQ. Trimming stripped 8 bases from V and 0 bases from J, with 5 bases between. The CDR3 consists of 12 residues. The CDR3 sequence is CASGSSGNTIYF. The DNA for the CDR3 is TGTGCCAGCGGGAGCTCTGGAAACACCATATATTTT.

This clone appeared a few times. This chain links TRBV19 with TRBJ1-5; D is uncertain. CDR1 is LNHDA, CDR2 SQIVND, per germline (reference sequence). The CDR3 loop spans 14 amino acids. Trimming pared 9 bases from V and 7 bases from J, leaving 19 bases between. The CDR3 reads CASSPLISEQPQHF. The CDR3 DNA follows: TGTGCCAGCAGTCCCCTTATTAGCGAGCAGCCCCAGCATTTT.

The genes are TRBV19 and TRBJ1-3, with TRBD1 as a possible D gene (5 bases). Per germline, CDR1 LNHDA and CDR2 SQIVND (reference sequence). The length of the CDR3 is 14 residues. V lost 8 bases and J 0 bases, leaving 11 bases between the germline ends. DNA of the CDR3: TGTGCCAGTGGACACAGGAGCTCTGGAAACACCATATATTTT. Its translation: CASGHRSSGNTIYF.

The V call is TRBV7-6, the J call TRBJ2-3, with 12 bases lining up with TRBD2. The germline V gene has CDR1 SGHVS and CDR2 FNYEAQ. The trim removed 1 base at V and 1 base at J, leaving 3 bases unmatched. This CDR3 comprises 17 residues. CDR3 DNA sequence: TGTGCCAGCAGCTTAGGTGCTAGCGGGAGGGGCACAGATACGCAGTATTTT. It codes for CASSLGASGRGTDTQYF.

This sequence joins TRBV5-1 and TRBJ2-7; D unclear. V was clipped by 0 bases and J by 9 bases, with 10 bases between them. Germline lookup yields CDR1 SGHRS and CDR2 YFSETQ. This CDR3 is 12 amino acids long. The CDR3 sequence is CASSLDRAWQYF. The CDR3 nucleotides read TGCGCCAGCAGCTTGGACCGGGCCTGGCAGTACTTC.

The rearrangement joins TRBV7-9 to TRBJ2-1; 13 nucleotides align to TRBD2. After removal of 5 bases from V and 8 bases from J, the junction contained 3 bases not matched to a gene. CDR1 SEHNR and CDR2 FQNEAQ come from the germline V gene (reference sequence). The CDR3 is 14 amino acids. The CDR3 region is CASSPGLAGDEQFF. Here the CDR3 DNA reads TGTGCCAGCAGCCCTGGACTAGCGGGGGATGAGCAGTTCTTC. Full variable domain (outside the CDR3, taken from reference TRBV7-9 and TRBJ2-1): DTGVSQNPRHKITKRGQNVTFRCDPISEHNRLYWYRQTLGQGPEFLTYFQNEAQLEKSRLLSDRFSAERPKGSFSTLEIQRTEQGDSAMYLCASSPGLAGDEQFFGPGTRLTVL.

This clone was observed once. V is TRBV7-9 and J is TRBJ2-6; D possibly corresponds to TRBD2 (7 bases). CDR3 length: 16 amino acids. Germline V gene sequence: CDR1 SEHNR, CDR2 FQNEAQ (reference sequence). V was clipped by 5 bases and J by 4 bases, with 15 bases between them. CDR3 loop: CASSPMGGRGANVLTF. CDR3 coding DNA: TGTGCCAGCAGCCCTATGGGGGGGCGAGGGGCCAACGTCCTGACTTTC.